A single sample gave rise to the 24 T cell receptor beta chains below, sequenced in a study of control samples from healthy donors and cancer patients. The repertoire was sequenced with immunoSEQ multiplex PCR; TCRdb's copy has only in-frame clones and lacks some. The sample lists approximately 170,000 clones, about 93% occurring once. The sample consisted of blood. Receptor source: a woman under 40 in good health.

This clone was seen just once. The chain employs TRBV9 and TRBJ2-3; possible D gene TRBD2, 6 bases. This CDR3 has 13 amino acids. The germline gives CDR1 SGDLS, CDR2 YYNGEE. Between the trimmed V and J ends, which lost 0 bases and 9 bases, there was a span of 11 bases. This CDR3 is CASSVEVGSTQYF. CDR3 DNA sequence: TGTGCCAGCAGCGTAGAAGTCGGGAGCACGCAGTATTTT.

The table lists this clone with a few counts. At one end, the junction sequence differs from germline, possibly due to a read error. The J gene is TRBJ2-7, the V gene TRBV6-6; no clear D gene. The CDR3 length is 13 residues. Germline lookup yields CDR1 MNHNY and CDR2 SVGAGI (reference sequence). The CDR3 reads CASSYLASNEQYF. Written as DNA, the CDR3 is TGTGCCAGCAGTTACTTGGCCTCCAACGAGCAGTACTTC.

The chain is built from TRBV21-1 and TRBJ1-1; the tabulated D call, TRBD1, remains unverified against the DNA. TRBV21-1 is listed as a pseudogene. There are 12 residues in the CDR3. The CDR3, as DNA: TGTGCCAGCAACGACAGGGGCCCTGAAGCTTTCTTT. Protein product: CASNDRGPEAFF.

This clone has only one observation. The rearrangement joins TRBV5-1 to TRBJ1-1; no definite D call. This CDR3 is built from 13 residues. V lost 4 bases and J 4 bases, leaving 11 bases between the germline ends. Germline V gene sequence: CDR1 SGHRS, CDR2 YFSETQ. The DNA for the CDR3 is TGCGCCAGCAGCCGGCTTCGGGGCACTGAAGCTTTCTTT. Translation gives CASSRLRGTEAFF.

The V gene is TRBV19, the J gene TRBJ2-1; 14 nucleotides line up with TRBD2. The CDR3 has 16 residues. The J segment lost 4 bases and the V segment lost 5 bases, leaving 4 bases of the junction unmatched. In germline, CDR1 is LNHDA, CDR2 SQIVND (reference sequence). The CDR3 reads CASSARLAGGYNEQFF. CDR3 nucleotides: TGTGCCAGTAGTGCCCGACTAGCGGGAGGGTACAATGAGCAGTTCTTC.

V is TRBV5-1 and J is TRBJ2-3; D remains unclear. This CDR3 spans 12 amino acids. V shed 3 bases and J shed 6 bases, with 8 bases lying between them. CDR1 is SGHRS, CDR2 YFSETQ, per germline. CDR3 region: CASSSDTDTQYF. The CDR3 coding sequence is TGCGCCAGCAGCTCCGACACGGATACGCAGTATTTT.

This clone was observed once. The chain combines TRBV28 with TRBJ2-2; D perhaps matches TRBD1 (5 bases). The V end was cut by 2 bases, the J end by 4 bases, with 8 bases between. Germline V CDR1 and CDR2: MDHEN, SYDVKM. The CDR3 has 14 residues. CDR3 residues: CASSLTGATGELFF. As DNA, the CDR3 is TGTGCCAGCAGTTTAACAGGTGCCACCGGGGAGCTGTTTTTT. The variable domain in full, with the rest retrieved from reference TRBV28 and TRBJ2-2, is DVKVTQSSRYLVKRTGEKVFLECVQDMDHENMFWYRQDPGLGLRLIYFSYDVKMKEKGDIPEGYSVSREKKERFSLILESASTNQTSMYLCASSLTGATGELFFGEGSRLTVL.

The CDR3 DNA follows: TGTGCCATCAGGGAGACAGGGCCCGGCAATCAGCCCCAGCATTTT. It specifies CAIRETGPGNQPQHF. This chain connects TRBV10-3 to TRBJ1-5, with 7 bases aligning to TRBD1. CDR1 and CDR2 from the germline V gene are ENHRY and SYGVKD. Trimming cost V 6 bases and J 2 bases; bases outside gene matches: 7. CDR3 length equals 15 residues.

This chain joins TRBV9 and TRBJ1-4; D remains ambiguous. The CDR3 runs to 15 residues. CDR1 and CDR2 (germline): SGDLS, YYNGEE. V shed 0 bases and J shed 5 bases, with 11 bases lying between them. The CDR3, as DNA: TGTGCCAGCAGCGTAGATCCTACGGGGAATGAAAAACTGTTTTTT. Its translation is CASSVDPTGNEKLFF.

DNA for the CDR3: TGTGCCAGCAGCTTACTGCCGGGAGAGATTGAGCAGTTCTTC. Translation: CASSLLPGEIEQFF. This sequence joins TRBV11-2 and TRBJ2-1; possible D gene TRBD2, 6 bases. This CDR3 has 14 amino acids. V lost 2 bases and J lost 9, with 14 bases in between. CDR1 and CDR2 from the germline V gene are SGHAT and FQNNGV.

The V and J genes are TRBV27 and TRBJ1-1; D gene ambiguous. Per the germline V gene, CDR1 is MNHEY and CDR2 is SMNVEV (reference sequence). The CDR3 runs 14 residues. The V end lost 6 bases, the J end lost 5 bases, and 16 bases lay between the germline ends. As DNA, the CDR3 is TGTGCCAGCAGCCCTGGATCCGCTGGGACTGAAGCTTTCTTT. Its protein is CASSPGSAGTEAFF.

This clone was observed a few times. The chain combines TRBV10-1 with TRBJ1-6, with 7 positions matching TRBD1. CDR1 and CDR2 (germline): WNHNN, SYGVQD (reference sequence). CDR3 length: 15 residues. The trim removed 6 bases at V and 7 bases at J, leaving 9 bases unmatched. CDR3 protein: CASSAGTAENSPLHF. DNA for the CDR3: TGCGCCAGCAGCGCTGGGACAGCAGAAAATTCACCCCTCCACTTT.

V and J are TRBV24-1 and TRBJ2-3; the match to TRBD1 covers 8 bases. Germline loops: CDR1 KGHDR, CDR2 SFDVKD. V was pared by 4 bases and J by 1 base, with 9 bases of the junction left unmatched. This CDR3 spans 17 amino acids. The CDR3 region has the DNA TGTGCCACCAGTGACCTTACCGGACAGGGACGCACAGATACGCAGTATTTT. It yields the protein CATSDLTGQGRTDTQYF.

This clone was detected once. The chain joins TRBV19 to TRBJ1-6; D is unresolved. CDR1 is LNHDA and CDR2 is SQIVND in the germline V gene (reference sequence). The CDR3 runs 13 residues. The V end was cut by 10 bases, the J end by 6 bases, with 13 bases between. The CDR3 nucleotides are TGTGCCACCTCGGGAGTTCTTAATTCACCCCTCCACTTT. This codes for CATSGVLNSPLHF.

The rearrangement joins TRBV10-3 to TRBJ1-4; 11 nucleotides match TRBD1. This CDR3 has 13 amino acids. Germline V lookup: CDR1 ENHRY, CDR2 SYGVKD. V was clipped by 6 bases and J by 6 bases; unmatched bases: 0. The CDR3 DNA is TGTGCCATCAGGGGACAGGGGGATGAAAAACTGTTTTTT. It specifies CAIRGQGDEKLFF.

The chain joins TRBV19 to TRBJ1-2; possibly TRBD1 for D (6 bases). The CDR3 covers 15 residues. Per germline, CDR1 LNHDA and CDR2 SQIVND (reference sequence). The V and J ends lost 3 bases and 4 bases respectively, with 15 bases between them. In DNA, the CDR3 is TGTGCCAGTAGTATCGGGGCAGGGGTTCTCTATGGCTACACCTTC. It translates to CASSIGAGVLYGYTF. Variable domain in full (rest from reference TRBV19 and TRBJ1-2): DGGITQSPKYLFRKEGQNVTLSCEQNLNHDAMYWYRQDPGQGLRLIYYSQIVNDFQKGDIAEGYSVSREKKESFPLTVTSAQKNPTAFYLCASSIGAGVLYGYTFGSGTRLTVV.

V usage is TRBV7-2 and J usage is TRBJ2-1; 13 bases agree with TRBD2. The CDR3 has 16 amino acids. The germline V gene encodes CDR1 SGHTA and CDR2 FQGNSA. With 5 bases clipped from V and 7 bases from J, the junction kept 8 bases outside the gene matches. In DNA, the CDR3 is TGTGCCAGCAGCAAAGGACTAGCGGGAGAGGGAAATGAGCAGTTCTTC. Translated: CASSKGLAGEGNEQFF.

V is TRBV4-2 and J is TRBJ2-7; D is possibly TRBD1 or TRBD2 (5 bases each). The CDR3 has 14 amino acids. CDR1 LGHNA and CDR2 YNFKEQ come from the germline V gene. V was trimmed by 4 bases and J by 3 bases, leaving 13 bases between them. In DNA, the CDR3 is TGTGCCAGCAGCCCGGGACGTGCTGTCTACGAGCAGTACTTC. Protein: CASSPGRAVYEQYF.

The rearrangement joins TRBV18 to TRBJ2-1; 10 bases are a match to TRBD2. Trimming took 3 bases from V and 8 from J; bases not matched to a gene: 13. CDR3 length equals 17 residues. The germline V gene has CDR1 KGHSH and CDR2 LQKENI. The CDR3 DNA reads TGTGCCAGCTCACCCTACGGGCCTAGCGGGAGTTGGCATGAGCAGTTCTTC. Residues: CASSPYGPSGSWHEQFF.

The gene calls are TRBV6-4 and TRBJ2-3; D remains ambiguous. CDR1 is MRHNA, CDR2 SNTAGT, per germline. Trimming took off 3 bases at V and 1 base at J, with 11 bases between the two ends. The CDR3 contains 15 residues. The CDR3 DNA reads TGTGCCAGCAGTGAAAGGACCGGAGGCACAGATACGCAGTATTTT. Amino acids: CASSERTGGTDTQYF.

In regard to this clone: The junction departs from the called germline gene at one end, perhaps through a read error. The chain joins TRBV2 to TRBJ2-3; D ambiguous. Germline CDR1 and CDR2: SNHLY and FYNNEI. This CDR3 has 12 residues. This CDR3 reads CASSEAVSRLDF. The CDR3 DNA sequence: TGTGCCAGCAGTGAAGCGGTGTCGAGGCTGGATTTT. Looking up the rest from reference TRBV2 and TRBJ2-3 gives the full variable domain: EPEVTQTPSHQVTQMGQEVILRCVPISNHLYFYWYRQILGQKVEFLVSFYNNEISEKSEIFDDQFSVERPDGSNFTLKIRSTKLEDSAMYFCASSEAVSRLDFGPGTRLTVL.

This chain joins TRBV7-9 and TRBJ1-1, with D possibly being TRBD1 (5 bases). Germline-derived CDR1 and CDR2 are SEHNR and FQNEAQ (reference sequence). Trimming removed 5 bases at V and 1 base at J, with 11 bases between. The CDR3 consists of 14 residues. The CDR3 reads CASSPFQGNTEAFF. The CDR3 DNA sequence: TGTGCCAGCAGCCCTTTCCAGGGGAACACTGAAGCTTTCTTT.

The chain is built from TRBV27 and TRBJ2-6, with unresolved D. V was pared by 2 bases and J by 2 bases, with 1 base between. The germline V gene has CDR1 MNHEY and CDR2 SMNVEV (reference sequence). The CDR3 sequence is 13 residues long. The CDR3 nucleotides are TGTGCCAGCAGTTTAACTGGGGCCAACGTCCTGACTTTC. Its protein product is CASSLTGANVLTF.

This sequence joins TRBV7-7 and TRBJ2-7, with 9 bases lining up with TRBD1. V dropped 5 bases and J dropped 4; count of bases not matched to a gene: 3. CDR1 is SSHAT and CDR2 is FNYEAQ in the germline V gene (reference sequence). This CDR3 contains 13 residues. DNA of the CDR3: TGTGCCAGCAGCCCAGACAGGGGGTACGAGCAGTACTTC. Protein: CASSPDRGYEQYF. Drawing the rest from reference TRBV7-7 and TRBJ2-7, the complete variable domain is GAGVSQSPRYKVTKRGQDVTLRCDPISSHATLYWYQQALGQGPEFLTYFNYEAQPDKSGLPSDRFSAERPEGSISTLTIQRTEQRDSAMYRCASSPDRGYEQYFGPGTRLTVT.